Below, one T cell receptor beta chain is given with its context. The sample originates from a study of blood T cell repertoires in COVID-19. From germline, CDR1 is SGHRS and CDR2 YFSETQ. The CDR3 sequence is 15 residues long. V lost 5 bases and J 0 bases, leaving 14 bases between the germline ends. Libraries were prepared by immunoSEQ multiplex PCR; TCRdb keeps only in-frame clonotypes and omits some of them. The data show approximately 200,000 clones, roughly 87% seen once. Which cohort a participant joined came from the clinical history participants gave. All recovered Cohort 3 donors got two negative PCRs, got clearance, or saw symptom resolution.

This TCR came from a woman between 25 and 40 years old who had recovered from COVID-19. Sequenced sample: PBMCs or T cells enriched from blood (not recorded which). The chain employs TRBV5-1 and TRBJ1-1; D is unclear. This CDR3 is CASRMPGVMNTEAFF. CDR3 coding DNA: TGCGCCAGCAGGATGCCGGGAGTGATGAACACTGAAGCTTTCTTT.